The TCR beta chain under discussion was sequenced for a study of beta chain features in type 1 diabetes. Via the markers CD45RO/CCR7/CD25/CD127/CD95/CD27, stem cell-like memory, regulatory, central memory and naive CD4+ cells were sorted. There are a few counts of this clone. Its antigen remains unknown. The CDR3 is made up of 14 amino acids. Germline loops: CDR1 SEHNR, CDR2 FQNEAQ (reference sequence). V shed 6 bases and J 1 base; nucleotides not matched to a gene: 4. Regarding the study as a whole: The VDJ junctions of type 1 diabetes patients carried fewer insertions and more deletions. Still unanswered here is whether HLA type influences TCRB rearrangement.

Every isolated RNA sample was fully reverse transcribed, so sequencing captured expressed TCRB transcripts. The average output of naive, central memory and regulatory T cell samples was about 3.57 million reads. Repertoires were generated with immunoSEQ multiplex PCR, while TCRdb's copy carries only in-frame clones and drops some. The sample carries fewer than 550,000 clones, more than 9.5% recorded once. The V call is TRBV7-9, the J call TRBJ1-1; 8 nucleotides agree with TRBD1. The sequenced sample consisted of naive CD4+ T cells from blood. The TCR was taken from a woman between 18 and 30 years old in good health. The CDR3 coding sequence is TGTGCCAGCAGTGACAGGGGTGGGAACACTGAAGCTTTCTTT. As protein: CASSDRGGNTEAFF.